This T cell receptor beta chain was identified during a study of blood T cell repertoires in COVID-19. Some clones are missing from TCRdb's copy, which holds only in-frame ones; the method was immunoSEQ multiplex PCR. The repertoire consists of about 410,000 clones, with roughly 91% occurring once and the leading ten covering about 0.6%. The CDR3 sequence is 14 residues long. Germline V gene data show CDR1 as LGHDT and CDR2 as YNNKEL (reference sequence). Trimming removed 0 bases from V and 4 bases from J, with 7 bases in between. This sequence originates from a man younger than 35 who had recovered from COVID-19. J is TRBJ1-3 and V is TRBV3-1 (or the pseudogene TRBV3-2); D not resolved. The sample was PBMCs or T cells enriched from blood (not recorded which). The CDR3 loop is CASSQDLAGNTIYF. CDR3 bases: TGTGCCAGCAGCCAAGATCTTGCGGGAAACACCATATATTTT.